This T cell receptor beta chain was obtained from a study of T cells in women clearing cervical HPV infection. Study background: Cases: HPV16-related CIN3 or worse on histology, a couple of invasive cancers. No precancer developed; the control's incident HPV16 infection cleared within 12 months. General study points: Cases and controls were distinguished at AUC about 0.86 by richness and V genes.

With respect to this clone: Its antigen is not identified. Sequencing ends 3 residues short of the CDR3 end; the germline J gene provides the rest.

CDR1 and CDR2 (germline): MGHRA, YSYEKL. The CDR3 contains 15 residues. The V segment lost 9 bases and the J segment 3 bases; nucleotides outside the gene matches: 13. Repertoires were generated with immunoSEQ multiplex PCR, while TCRdb's copy carries only in-frame clones and drops some. This sample's clone table lists some 41,000 clones. Source material: blood buffy coat. V gene TRBV4-1 combines with J gene TRBJ1-2; TRBD1 matches at 7 bases. The sequence was collected from a woman aged 18-69 years with a cervical HPV16 infection that either progressed to CIN3+ or cleared (not recorded which). The covered CDR3 bases are TGCGCCAGTAAACCAGGGGGAGGGAGGGACTATGGC. Translation gives CASKPGGGRDYG. The full CDR3 protein is CASKPGGGRDYGYTF.